Here is one TCR beta chain with its context. Its antigen is unidentified. The sample belongs to a study of T cells expressing NK-cell markers. Across the study: The authors derived TCR beta repertoires from sorted CD3+CD56+NKG2C+, CD3+CD56+NKG2C- and CD3+CD56-NKG2C+ T cells. Whole-study findings and limits: Of CD8+ T cells, 1.0-7.0% belonged to dominant NKG2C+ clonotypes in five or six donors. One observes that, in a handful of donors, these clonotypes were also the leading ones within the CD3+CD56-NKG2C+ fraction.

CDR1 is SQVTM, CDR2 ANQGSEA, per germline. The CDR3 runs 11 residues. Beta-chain TCR cDNA was generated via 5'RACE template switching with UMIs. TCRdb reworked the 5' RACE reads into one entry per CDR3 protein, no DNA. The sample has about 460,000 distinct CDR3 sequences. This sequence originates from a woman aged 50 to 60 in good health. The chain joins TRBV29-1 to TRBJ2-1; TCRdb indicates TRBD1, and absent DNA this call remains unverified. The sequenced sample was blood T cells: a sorted CD56 or NKG2C T cell subset, CD4+ or CD8+ T cells, or bulk PBMC T cells (not recorded which). The CDR3 protein is CSVESGQIQFF.